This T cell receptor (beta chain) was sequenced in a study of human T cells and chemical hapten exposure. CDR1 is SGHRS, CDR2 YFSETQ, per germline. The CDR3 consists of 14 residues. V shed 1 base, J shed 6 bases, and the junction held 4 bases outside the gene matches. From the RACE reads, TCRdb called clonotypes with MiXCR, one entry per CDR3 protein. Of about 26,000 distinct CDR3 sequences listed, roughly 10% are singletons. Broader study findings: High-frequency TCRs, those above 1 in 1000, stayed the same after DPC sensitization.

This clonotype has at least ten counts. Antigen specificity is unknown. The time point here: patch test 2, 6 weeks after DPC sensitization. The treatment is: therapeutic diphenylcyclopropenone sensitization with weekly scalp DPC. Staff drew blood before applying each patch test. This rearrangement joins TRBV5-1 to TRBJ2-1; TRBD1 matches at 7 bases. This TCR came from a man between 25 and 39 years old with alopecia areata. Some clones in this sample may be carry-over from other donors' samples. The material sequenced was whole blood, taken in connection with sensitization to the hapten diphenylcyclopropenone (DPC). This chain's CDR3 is CASSLRDSTNEQFF. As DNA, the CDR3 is TGCGCCAGCAGCTTGAGGGACAGCACCAATGAGCAGTTCTTC.